This TCR beta chain was recorded in a study of cytomegalovirus exposure and HLA in healthy donors. Findings and limits, study-wide: In an earlier analysis, in under 700 donors, most V segments appeared productive either ~87% or ~30% of the time. Researchers reported in a later analysis that a missense DCLRE1C variant was tied to TCR beta V- and J-gene trimming.

With regard to this clone: Its antigen is still unknown.

The V segment lost 1 base and the J segment 9 bases; nucleotides outside the gene matches: 5. Germline V lookup: CDR1 SGDLS, CDR2 YYNGEE. The CDR3 length is 15 residues. A multiplex PCR was run with 60 Vbeta primers and 13 Jbeta primers. The data were produced by immunoSEQ multiplex PCR, yet TCRdb's version contains in-frame clones alone and is incomplete. The sample shows about 160,000 clones, around 80% of them seen only once. The specimen was PBMCs. This receptor was obtained from a man in his forties in good health and CMV-seropositive. V and J are TRBV9 and TRBJ2-1; 12 nucleotides line up with TRBD2. In DNA form, the CDR3 reads TGTGCCAGCAGCGTATTAGCGACTAGCGGGGGTGAGCAGTTCTTC. Translation: CASSVLATSGGEQFF.